This is a list of T cell receptor beta chains from one sample in a study of cytomegalovirus exposure and HLA in healthy donors. TCRdb's table, derived via immunoSEQ multiplex PCR, lists solely in-frame clones and lacks some. This sample's table reports 130,000 or so clones. Sequenced input: PBMCs. The receptors originated from an older woman in good health and CMV-seronegative. Both conserved end residues are part of each CDR3. D genes are given only for firm matches.

CDR3aa,CDR3nt,v_gene,d_gene,j_gene
CASMGSQETQYF,TGTGCCAGTATGGGGAGCCAAGAGACCCAGTACTTC,TRBV19,.,TRBJ2-5
CASSQETSGRGGRSGEQFF,TGCGCCAGCAGCCAAGAAACTTCAGGCCGGGGGGGCCGAAGTGGTGAGCAGTTCTTC,TRBV4-1,TRBD2,TRBJ2-1
CAWGTGTEQFF,TGTGCCTGGGGTACAGGGACAGAGCAGTTCTTC,TRBV30,.,TRBJ2-1
CASSSSSGDGYTF,TGTGCCAGCAGCTCCTCTTCAGGGGATGGCTACACCTTC,TRBV5-4,.,TRBJ1-2
CASSRGLAGGVGELFF,TGCGCCAGCAGCCGCGGACTAGCGGGGGGGGTCGGGGAGCTGTTTTTT,TRBV4-1,TRBD2,TRBJ2-2
CASSPLRQGNSGNTIYF,TGTGCCAGCAGCCCCCTTCGACAGGGAAACTCTGGAAACACCATATATTTT,TRBV11-2,TRBD1,TRBJ1-3
CASSYQSNQPQHF,TGTGCCAGCAGTTACCAGAGCAATCAGCCCCAGCATTTT,TRBV27,.,TRBJ1-5
CASSEWGGRTGTDTQYF,TGTGCCAGCAGTGAATGGGGCGGTAGAACGGGCACAGATACGCAGTATTTT,TRBV25-1,.,TRBJ2-3
CASSARGRATTGELFF,TGTGCCAGCAGCGCACGAGGGAGGGCCACTACCGGGGAGCTGTTTTTT,TRBV11-2,TRBD2,TRBJ2-2
CASSLELNTEAFF,TGTGCCAGCAGCTTGGAGCTGAACACTGAAGCTTTCTTT,TRBV5-4,.,TRBJ1-1
CASSPGGSYGYTF,TGTGCCAGCTCACCGGGGGGATCCTATGGCTACACCTTC,TRBV18,.,TRBJ1-2
CASSATSGRKSNEQFF,TGTGCCAGCAGTGCGACTAGCGGGAGGAAAAGCAATGAGCAGTTCTTC,TRBV2,TRBD2,TRBJ2-1
CASSWASGGYEQYF,TGTGCCAGTAGTTGGGCTAGCGGGGGATACGAGCAGTACTTC,TRBV19,TRBD2,TRBJ2-7
CASSESGRGWTF,TGTGCCAGCAGTGAATCCGGCAGGGGTTGGACCTTC,TRBV6-1,.,TRBJ1-2
CASSISSGVIPNEQFF,TGTGCCAGCAGCATTAGCTCAGGGGTTATCCCCAATGAGCAGTTCTTC,TRBV9,.,TRBJ2-1
CASSPGVRSTDTQYF,TGTGCCAGCAGCCCGGGGGTCCGGAGCACAGATACGCAGTATTTT,TRBV14,.,TRBJ2-3
CATSRGLAYEQYF,TGTGCCACCAGCAGAGGACTAGCCTACGAGCAGTACTTC,TRBV15,.,TRBJ2-7
CASSLSHRGNEQYF,TGTGCCAGCAGTTTATCGCACAGGGGAAACGAGCAGTACTTC,TRBV27,TRBD1,TRBJ2-7
CASSPGGTGTEAFF,TGTGCCAGCAGCCCAGGGGGGACCGGGACTGAAGCTTTCTTT,TRBV11-3,TRBD1,TRBJ1-1
CAISEMKGMYF,TGTGCCATCAGTGAGATGAAGGGGATGTACTTC,TRBV10-3,.,TRBJ2-7
CASSLRGRELMDTQYF,TGTGCCAGCAGCCTCCGGGGGCGGGAGCTCATGGATACGCAGTATTTT,TRBV4-2,.,TRBJ2-3
CASSLPTGVGDEQFF,TGCGCCAGCAGCCTCCCGACGGGGGTCGGGGATGAGCAGTTCTTC,TRBV5-1,.,TRBJ2-1
CASSRDNEQFF,TGTGCCAGCAGCAGGGACAATGAGCAGTTCTTC,TRBV2,.,TRBJ2-1
CASRLDSGARVRSEQYF,TGTGCCAGCAGACTCGACAGTGGGGCTCGGGTAAGATCTGAGCAGTACTTC,TRBV2,.,TRBJ2-7
CASSLVRGNYGYTF,TGTGCCAGCAGCTTAGTACGGGGAAACTATGGCTACACCTTC,TRBV7-8,.,TRBJ1-2
CASSYGLRSYNEQFF,TGTGCCAGCAGTTACGGACTGCGCTCCTACAATGAGCAGTTCTTC,TRBV6-6,.,TRBJ2-1
CASSAPGIPMFHVSGNTIYF,TGTGCCAGCAGTGCCCCAGGGATTCCGATGTTTCATGTCTCTGGAAACACCATATATTTT,TRBV6-4,.,TRBJ1-3
CASSFGQGATEAFF,TGTGCCAGCAGCTTTGGTCAGGGCGCGACTGAAGCTTTCTTT,TRBV11-2,.,TRBJ1-1